This passage covers 20 T cell receptor beta chains from one sample sequenced in a study of long-term antiretroviral therapy in people with HIV. The assay, immunoSEQ v3.0, was run at survey level. Clones were sequenced by immunoSEQ multiplex PCR, and TCRdb holds only the in-frame ones, with some missing. Here the sample spans tens of thousands of clones, around 80% being singletons. The specimen comprised unsorted PBMCs, sampled around 4.2 years after starting antiretroviral therapy. These receptors all come from a man aged 25 to 45 with HIV.

This chain links TRBV9 with TRBJ2-1, with 11 bases fitting TRBD2. From germline, CDR1 is SGDLS and CDR2 YYNGEE. The CDR3 is 17 residues long. With V trimmed by 1 base and J by 7 bases, 10 bases remained unmatched. The CDR3 is CASSVPMTTSGENEQFF. The CDR3 DNA reads as TGTGCCAGCAGCGTACCGATGACGACTAGCGGGGAGAATGAGCAGTTCTTC. Full variable domain (outside the CDR3, taken from reference TRBV9 and TRBJ2-1): DSGVTQTPKHLITATGQRVTLRCSPRSGDLSVYWYQQSLDQGLQFLIQYYNGEERAKGNILERFSAQQFPDLHSELNLSSLELGDSALYFCASSVPMTTSGENEQFFGPGTRLTVL.

This clone is a singleton in its sample. DNA of the CDR3: TGTGCCACCTGGGGCCAGTCCAACATTCAGTACTTC. This sequence encodes CATWGQSNIQYF. The genes are TRBV28 and TRBJ2-4, with a tentative D call TRBD1 (5 bases). Germline values: CDR1 MDHEN, CDR2 SYDVKM. The CDR3 spans 12 residues. Trimming cost V 10 bases and J 7 bases, with 14 bases left between them.

The chain joins TRBV10-1 to TRBJ2-1; 8 nucleotides agree with TRBD2. Germline values: CDR1 WNHNN, CDR2 SYGVQD (reference sequence). This CDR3 is 14 amino acids long. Trimming at V came to 9 bases and at J to 3 bases, leaving 7 bases not matched to a gene. The CDR3, as DNA: TGCGCCAGACCCGGGACTAGAGTCTACAATGAGCAGTTCTTC. It yields the protein CARPGTRVYNEQFF.

The J gene is TRBJ2-7, the V gene TRBV5-6, with D possibly being TRBD2 (5 bases). Germline lookup yields CDR1 SGHDT and CDR2 YYEEEE. V shed 6 bases and J shed 3 bases, with 16 bases lying between them. The CDR3 has 14 amino acids. DNA for the CDR3: TGTGCCAGCACCCTGGCCGGGAAGGTCTACGAGCAGTACTTC. This sequence encodes CASTLAGKVYEQYF.

The rearrangement joins TRBV5-6 to TRBJ1-2; D unclear. The CDR3 is made up of 15 amino acids. CDR1 and CDR2 (germline): SGHDT, YYEEEE. Trimming removed 0 bases at V and 1 base at J, with 10 bases between. For the CDR3, the DNA is TGTGCCAGCAGCTTGGAGACACCCAGTAACTATGGCTACACCTTC. It translates to CASSLETPSNYGYTF.

The chain is built from TRBV15 and TRBJ2-1, with D possibly matching TRBD1 (6 bases). CDR3 size: 15 residues. The germline CDR1 and CDR2 sequences are LNHNV and YYDKDF (reference sequence). V gave up 8 bases and J gave up 2 bases, with 16 bases separating them. The CDR3 DNA reads as TGTGCCACCCGTCGGGGCAGGGGTGCCTACAATGAGCAGTTCTTC. Amino acid sequence: CATRRGRGAYNEQFF. The complete variable domain, with remaining parts taken from reference TRBV15 and TRBJ2-1, reads DAMVIQNPRYQVTQFGKPVTLSCSQTLNHNVMYWYQQKSSQAPKLLFHYYDKDFNNEADTPDNFQSRRPNTSFCFLDIRSPGLGDTAMYLCATRRGRGAYNEQFFGPGTRLTVL.

This chain links TRBV30 with TRBJ2-7, with unresolved D. The CDR3 has 14 residues. Trimming removed 8 bases at V and 5 bases at J, with 22 bases between. CDR1 is GTSNPN and CDR2 is SVGIG in the germline V gene (reference sequence). The CDR3 nucleotides read TGTGCCGCCCAGCTCGGTATAGGGCGAGACGAGCAGTACTTC. The encoded protein is CAAQLGIGRDEQYF. Full variable domain (rest looked up from reference TRBV30 and TRBJ2-7): SQTIHQWPATLVQPVGSPLSLECTVEGTSNPNLYWYRQAAGRGLQLLFYSVGIGQISSEVPQNLSASRPQDRQFILSSKKLLLSDSGFYLCAAQLGIGRDEQYFGPGTRLTVT.

This CDR3 reads CASRSQGGATGELFF. CDR3 nucleotides: TGTGCCAGTAGATCTCAGGGGGGGGCTACCGGGGAGCTGTTTTTT. The genes are TRBV19 and TRBJ2-2; D may correspond to TRBD1 or TRBD2 (7 bases each). Trimming removed 6 bases from V and 5 bases from J, with 16 bases in between. The CDR3 extends over 15 amino acids. CDR1 is LNHDA and CDR2 is SQIVND in the germline V gene (reference sequence).

The chain uses TRBV9 and TRBJ2-5; perhaps D is TRBD1 or TRBD2 (5 bases each). The CDR3 length is 15 residues. CDR1 is SGDLS and CDR2 is YYNGEE in the germline V gene. Trimming took 0 bases from V and 2 from J, leaving 11 bases between them. This CDR3 is CASSVGDQIQETQYF. CDR3 sequence (DNA): TGTGCCAGCAGCGTAGGGGACCAAATTCAAGAGACCCAGTACTTC.

The chain combines TRBV9 with TRBJ2-2, with 8 nucleotides matching TRBD2. The CDR3 sequence is 15 residues long. Germline lookup yields CDR1 SGDLS and CDR2 YYNGEE. V shed 0 bases, J shed 7 bases, and the junction held 5 bases outside the gene matches. The CDR3 bases are TGTGCCAGCAGCGTAGCGGGGGGGCAGGGCGGGGAGCTGTTTTTT. Translation gives CASSVAGGQGGELFF.

There are a few counts of this clone. V gene TRBV7-3 combines with J gene TRBJ1-3; no clear D. Trimming removed 1 base at V and 8 bases at J, with 9 bases between. The CDR3 sequence is 13 residues long. Germline CDR1 is SGHTA and CDR2 is FQGTGA. Here the CDR3 DNA reads TGTGCCAGCAGCTTAATGGCGGGAGACACCATATATTTT. Translating it yields CASSLMAGDTIYF.

The rearrangement uses TRBV4-2 and TRBJ2-3, with 8 bases fitting TRBD2. J lost 5 bases, V lost 5 bases, and 12 bases had no gene match. Germline V gene sequence: CDR1 LGHNA, CDR2 YNFKEQ. The CDR3 runs 16 residues. In DNA, the CDR3 is TGTGCCAGCAGCGGCCGTGGCGGGGGGACTAAAGATACGCAGTATTTT. Protein product: CASSGRGGGTKDTQYF.

The chain uses TRBV7-9 and TRBJ2-3; D unclear. V lost 5 bases, J lost 4 bases, and 16 bases lay in between. The CDR3 loop spans 15 amino acids. Looked up from germline, CDR1 is SEHNR and CDR2 is FQNEAQ (reference sequence). CDR3: CASSPPNVVADTQYF. The CDR3 DNA follows: TGTGCCAGCAGCCCCCCAAACGTTGTCGCAGATACGCAGTATTTT.

The chain is built from TRBV7-9 and TRBJ1-1; D may be TRBD1 (5 bases). This CDR3 comprises 15 residues. Per germline, CDR1 SEHNR and CDR2 FQNEAQ (reference sequence). V was clipped by 6 bases and J by 8 bases, with 22 bases between them. The CDR3 protein is CASRPQTATGTEAFF. The CDR3 coding sequence is TGTGCCAGCAGGCCCCAAACCGCAACCGGGACGGAAGCTTTCTTT.

The V gene is TRBV5-1, the J gene TRBJ2-1; unclear D gene. Trimming removed 2 bases from V and 5 bases from J, with 8 bases in between. Germline loops: CDR1 SGHRS, CDR2 YFSETQ. CDR3 size: 13 residues. The CDR3 DNA is TGCGCCAGCAGCTTATTCCTTGACAATGAGCAGTTCTTC. This gives the protein CASSLFLDNEQFF.

CDR3 sequence reads: CASSSIAGGSSILETQYF. DNA of the CDR3: TGTGCCAGCAGTTCTATAGCGGGAGGGTCATCTATTCTGGAGACCCAGTACTTC. The J gene is TRBJ2-5, the V gene TRBV27, with TRBD2 matching over 11 bases. Trimming cost V 4 bases and J 5 bases; bases outside gene matches: 15. Germline V gene lookup returns CDR1 MNHEY and CDR2 SMNVEV (reference sequence). The CDR3 length is 18 residues.

V and J are TRBV13 and TRBJ2-4, with 10 bases lining up with TRBD2. Germline CDR1 and CDR2: PRHDT and FYEKMQ (reference sequence). Trimming cost V 5 bases and J 3 bases; bases outside gene matches: 10. The CDR3 has 17 residues. DNA of the CDR3: TGTGCCAGCAGCCATAGGCAGCGGGGGGGCCACAAAAACATTCAGTACTTC. This codes for CASSHRQRGGHKNIQYF.

This chain joins TRBV2 and TRBJ2-2; TRBD1 or TRBD2 may be the D gene (6 bases each). Trimming pared 10 bases from V and 6 bases from J, leaving 12 bases between. The CDR3 length is 12 residues. From germline, CDR1 is SNHLY and CDR2 FYNNEI. In DNA form, the CDR3 reads TGTGCCACCAAAGGGGGGTCCGGGGAGCTGTTTTTT. It codes for CATKGGSGELFF.

This chain uses TRBV6-4 with TRBJ2-3; D not resolved. The CDR3 is 14 amino acids. The germline V and J ends were trimmed by 4 bases and 1 base, with 9 bases remaining between them. Germline CDR1 and CDR2: MRHNA and SNTAGT. CDR3 DNA sequence: TGTGCCAGCAGTGTAGCTTCCCGCACAGATACGCAGTATTTT. Translating gives CASSVASRTDTQYF.

There are a few counts of this clone. The chain links TRBV7-9 to TRBJ1-2; D unclear. In germline, CDR1 is SEHNR, CDR2 FQNEAQ (reference sequence). Trimming stripped 4 bases from V and 8 bases from J, with 23 bases between. The CDR3 contains 16 residues. CDR3 loop: CASSSRKGPPGGGYTF. In DNA, the CDR3 is TGTGCCAGCAGCTCCAGGAAAGGGCCTCCCGGTGGAGGCTACACCTTC.